The 26 T cell receptor beta chains in this list originate from one sample, sequenced in a study of T cell repertoires in cytomegalovirus infection. Their specific antigens are unknown. TCRdb re-derived calls from the reads in MiXCR, one entry per CDR3 protein. The sample records fewer than 65,000 distinct CDR3 sequences, 20% being singletons. The material sequenced was CD8+ T cells from cultured PBMCs, taken from culture after CMV antigen stimulation. The receptor source for this set is a human donor in good health (CMV status not recorded). Some clones in this sample may be carry-over from other donors' samples.

J is TRBJ2-1 and V is TRBV24-1; D is uncertain. The CDR3 runs 16 residues. V was shortened by 6 bases and J by 3 bases, with 17 bases between the two germline ends. Germline V gene lookup returns CDR1 KGHDR and CDR2 SFDVKD. CDR3 nucleotide sequence: TGTGCCACCAGTTCTCCGACCCACTCCCTCTACAATGAGCAGTTCTTC. It yields the protein CATSSPTHSLYNEQFF.

Ten or more counts support this clonotype. This rearrangement joins TRBV29-1 to TRBJ2-4, with 9 positions matching TRBD1. This CDR3 is built from 16 residues. In germline, CDR1 is SQVTM, CDR2 ANQGSEA. V shed 3 bases, J shed 1 base, and the junction held 7 bases outside the gene matches. The CDR3 region is CSVEGEQGAAKNIQYF. As DNA, the CDR3 is TGCAGCGTTGAGGGAGAACAGGGGGCGGCCAAAAACATTCAGTACTTC.

V usage is TRBV13 and J usage is TRBJ2-7; possibly TRBD1 or TRBD2 for D (5 bases each). This CDR3 spans 14 amino acids. V was clipped by 5 bases and J by 3 bases, with 14 bases between them. Germline-derived CDR1 and CDR2 are PRHDT and FYEKMQ (reference sequence). The CDR3 DNA reads as TGTGCCAGCAGCCGCCGGGACGGGTACTACGAGCAGTACTTC. As protein: CASSRRDGYYEQYF.

The rearrangement links TRBV6-4 to TRBJ2-7; TRBD1 aligns across 7 bases. Germline lookup yields CDR1 MRHNA and CDR2 SNTAGT. The CDR3 is 15 amino acids. The V segment lost 6 bases and the J segment 1 base; nucleotides outside the gene matches: 9. CDR3 bases: TGTGCCAGCAGCTCCCCCGGGACAGAGTCCTACGAGCAGTACTTC. Protein sequence: CASSSPGTESYEQYF.

This clonotype was detected ten times or more. The chain couples TRBV7-6 to TRBJ2-2; D may be TRBD2 (5 bases). The ends were cut back, 3 bases at V and 4 bases at J, with 12 bases in the middle. Germline V CDR1 and CDR2: SGHVS, FNYEAQ. The CDR3 runs to 15 residues. CDR3 region: CASSLTGSITGELFF. CDR3 nucleotide sequence: TGTGCCAGCAGCTTGACGGGATCGATCACCGGGGAGCTGTTTTTT.

The V call is TRBV6-4, the J call TRBJ1-5; no reliable D call. The CDR3 consists of 14 residues. The V gene lost 4 bases and the J gene lost 5 bases, with 12 bases spanning the gap. From germline, CDR1 is MRHNA and CDR2 SNTAGT. CDR3 bases: TGTGCCAGCAGTGGAGGGAGCGTGGATCAGCCCCAGCATTTT. Protein: CASSGGSVDQPQHF.

The V and J genes are TRBV11-2 and TRBJ1-4, with D maybe TRBD1 (6 bases). Trimming left V 5 bases short and J 6 bases short, with 13 bases between. This CDR3 region has 14 residues. Germline CDR1 SGHAT, CDR2 FQNNGV. This CDR3 is CASSGGDTYEKLFF. Written as DNA, the CDR3 is TGTGCCAGCAGCGGGGGGGACACCTATGAAAAACTGTTTTTT.

This sequence joins TRBV7-2 and TRBJ2-1, with D possibly TRBD1 on 5 matching bases. V was trimmed by 2 bases and J by 9 bases, leaving 20 bases between them. CDR1 is SGHTA and CDR2 is FQGNSA in the germline V gene. CDR3 length: 16 residues. Here the CDR3 DNA reads TGTGCCAGCAGCTTAAATGGAGCAGGGCCCAACGGTGAGCAGTTCTTC. Amino acids: CASSLNGAGPNGEQFF.

The chain recombines TRBV20-1 with TRBJ1-3, with D maybe TRBD1 (5 bases). The germline gives CDR1 DFQATT, CDR2 SNEGSKA (reference sequence). Trimming took off 3 bases at V and 7 bases at J, with 16 bases between the two ends. The CDR3 consists of 14 residues. CDR3: CSASPGTLGNTIYF. Written as DNA, the CDR3 is TGCAGTGCTAGCCCCGGGACGCTCGGGAACACCATATATTTT.

This clonotype has just a few counts. The chain employs TRBV20-1 and TRBJ2-7, with 7 bases fitting TRBD1. This CDR3 has 12 residues. Germline CDR1 DFQATT, CDR2 SNEGSKA (reference sequence). V was clipped by 8 bases and J by 2 bases; unmatched bases: 6. The CDR3 loop is CSTGTVAYEQYF. CDR3 in DNA: TGCAGTACCGGGACAGTAGCCTACGAGCAGTACTTC.

The chain combines TRBV30 with TRBJ2-7, with D maybe TRBD2 (5 bases). In germline, CDR1 is GTSNPN, CDR2 SVGIG (reference sequence). The V end was cut by 5 bases, the J end by 4 bases, with 15 bases between. The CDR3 sequence is 13 residues long. The CDR3, as DNA: TGTGCCTGGGGGCTGGCGGGTTGGTACGAGCAGTACTTC. Translating gives CAWGLAGWYEQYF. Variable domain in full (rest from reference TRBV30 and TRBJ2-7): SQTIHQWPATLVQPVGSPLSLECTVEGTSNPNLYWYRQAAGRGLQLLFYSVGIGQISSEVPQNLSASRPQDRQFILSSKKLLLSDSGFYLCAWGLAGWYEQYFGPGTRLTVT.

V is TRBV11-1 and J is TRBJ2-3; D call uncertain. Deletions cut 11 bases from V and 0 bases from J, with 9 bases between. CDR3 length: 12 amino acids. Germline V gives CDR1 SGHAT, CDR2 FQDESV (reference sequence). The CDR3 sequence is CADADSTDTQYF. CDR3 DNA: TGTGCCGATGCGGACAGCACAGATACGCAGTATTTT.

This clonotype was seen more than once but under ten times. The chain combines TRBV7-8 with TRBJ2-1; 10 bases align to TRBD1. CDR1 is SGHVS and CDR2 is FQNEAQ in the germline V gene. There are 16 residues in the CDR3. Losses at the gene ends were 1 base for V and 2 bases for J; bases not matched to a gene: 2. CDR3 bases: TGTGCCAGCAGCTTAGGGGGACAGGGGACCTACAATGAGCAGTTCTTC. This encodes CASSLGGQGTYNEQFF.

This clonotype was seen a few times. J is TRBJ2-5 and V is TRBV7-6, with D tentatively TRBD1 (5 bases). The CDR3 has 13 amino acids. The ends were cut back, 5 bases at V and 5 bases at J, with 12 bases in the middle. Per the germline V gene, CDR1 is SGHVS and CDR2 is FNYEAQ. CDR3 bases: TGTGCCAGCAGCCCTACAGGAGAGGAGACCCAGTACTTC. It codes for CASSPTGEETQYF.

This clonotype was counted a few times. The V gene is TRBV7-2, the J gene TRBJ2-5; 7 bases line up with TRBD1. The CDR3 contains 13 residues. J lost 7 bases, V lost 8 bases, and 10 bases had no gene match. Germline V lookup: CDR1 SGHTA, CDR2 FQGNSA. CDR3 residues: CASSLGQRGTQYF. The CDR3 nucleotides read TGTGCCAGCTCCCTGGGACAGCGAGGGACCCAGTACTTC. The whole variable domain, remainder taken from reference TRBV7-2 and TRBJ2-5, is GAGVSQSPSNKVTEKGKDVELRCDPISGHTALYWYRQSLGQGLEFLIYFQGNSAPDKSGLPSDRFSAERTGGSVSTLTIQRTQQEDSAVYLCASSLGQRGTQYFGPGTRLLVL.

The chain uses TRBV10-2 and TRBJ2-1; D possibly corresponds to TRBD1 (5 bases). The germline V gene encodes CDR1 WSHSY and CDR2 SAAADI. The CDR3 covers 13 residues. The germline V and J ends were trimmed by 3 bases and 9 bases, with 12 bases remaining between them. DNA for the CDR3: TGCGCCAGCAGTGATGCAGGGATTGGTGAGCAGTTCTTC. Encoded protein: CASSDAGIGEQFF.

The CDR3 spells CASSIKVGEQYF. As DNA, the CDR3 is TGTGCCAGCAGCATTAAGGTGGGGGAGCAGTACTTC. This rearrangement joins TRBV7-2 to TRBJ2-7, with D hard to call. The germline V gene has CDR1 SGHTA and CDR2 FQGNSA. The length of the CDR3 is 12 residues. V lost 5 bases, J lost 7 bases, and 12 bases lay in between.

The chain combines TRBV7-8 with TRBJ1-4; D uncertain. The CDR3 sequence is 12 residues long. The germline V gene has CDR1 SGHVS and CDR2 FQNEAQ. Trimming pared 5 bases from V and 8 bases from J, leaving 9 bases between. This CDR3 is CASSPGNEKLFF. DNA of the CDR3: TGTGCCAGCAGCCCCGGGAACGAAAAACTGTTTTTT. Looking up the rest from reference TRBV7-8 and TRBJ1-4 gives the full variable domain: GAGVSQSPRYKVAKRGQDVALRCDPISGHVSLFWYQQALGQGPEFLTYFQNEAQLDKSGLPSDRFFAERPEGSVSTLKIQRTQQEDSAVYLCASSPGNEKLFFGSGTQLSVL.

The chain carries TRBV9 and TRBJ1-5; D remains ambiguous. Germline V lookup: CDR1 SGDLS, CDR2 YYNGEE. The CDR3 has 14 residues. Trimming left V 4 bases short and J 0 bases short, with 8 bases between. The CDR3 DNA follows: TGTGCCAGCAGCCCCCTTGATAGCAATCAGCCCCAGCATTTT. It specifies CASSPLDSNQPQHF.

This clonotype was seen once. This chain connects TRBV7-8 to TRBJ1-3, with 7 positions matching TRBD1. The CDR3 totals 16 residues. The germline V gene encodes CDR1 SGHVS and CDR2 FQNEAQ. V shed 4 bases, J shed 4 bases, and the junction held 10 bases outside the gene matches. The CDR3 sequence is CASSYEGALDGNTIYF. The CDR3, as DNA: TGTGCCAGCAGCTATGAGGGGGCATTGGACGGAAACACCATATATTTT.

Comment on this clonotype: Sequence at one end of the junction differs from germline and may be a read error. J is TRBJ2-1 and V is TRBV4-2; TRBD1 agrees at 11 bases. CDR1 and CDR2 (germline): LGHNA, YNFKEQ. The CDR3 runs 16 residues. CDR3 sequence (DNA): TGTGCCAGCGGCCAAGATACCGGGACAGGGGGCAATGAGCAGTTCTTC. This translates into CASGQDTGTGGNEQFF.

This clonotype has a handful of counts. The chain combines TRBV6-5 with TRBJ2-7; 10 nucleotides align to TRBD1. Germline CDR1 reads MNHEY; CDR2 reads SVGAGI. Germline trimming cut 5 bases from V and 2 bases from J; bases unmatched to any gene: 3. CDR3 size: 14 residues. CDR3 DNA sequence: TGTGCCAGCAGTCGGGACAGGGGAACCTACGAGCAGTACTTC. This gives the protein CASSRDRGTYEQYF.

V and J are TRBV7-9 and TRBJ2-1, with 7 positions matching TRBD1. This CDR3 has 13 amino acids. V lost 3 bases to trimming and J lost 9 bases; unmatched junction nucleotides: 5. Germline V lookup: CDR1 SEHNR, CDR2 FQNEAQ (reference sequence). Written as DNA, the CDR3 is TGTGCCAGCAGCTTGCCCCACAGGGGTGAGCAGTTCTTC. This encodes CASSLPHRGEQFF.

This clonotype was seen more than once but under ten times. The rearrangement links TRBV6-6 to TRBJ2-5, with D perhaps matching TRBD1 (5 bases). This CDR3 is 14 amino acids long. CDR1 MNHNY and CDR2 SVGAGI come from the germline V gene (reference sequence). Trimming shortened V by 6 bases and J by 4 bases, and 15 bases separated the two germline ends. DNA for the CDR3: TGTGCCAGCAGCTCCAATCAGGGTACAGAGACCCAGTACTTC. It encodes CASSSNQGTETQYF.

This clonotype was counted a few times. The rearrangement links TRBV9 to TRBJ2-7; TRBD1 matches 9 bases. The CDR3 has 14 residues. V gave up 3 bases and J gave up 5 bases; unmatched junction bases: 6. Germline CDR1 and CDR2: SGDLS and YYNGEE. The CDR3 is CASSAGQGINEQYF. The CDR3 DNA reads TGTGCCAGCAGCGCCGGACAGGGGATAAACGAGCAGTACTTC.

This chain connects TRBV28 to TRBJ2-7; D is uncertain. The CDR3 sequence is 12 residues long. CDR1 is MDHEN and CDR2 is SYDVKM in the germline V gene. The V end was cut by 4 bases, the J end by 4 bases, with 8 bases between. As DNA, the CDR3 is TGTGCCAGCAGTTCCTCAGTATACGAGCAGTACTTC. This codes for CASSSSVYEQYF. Variable domain in full (rest from reference TRBV28 and TRBJ2-7): DVKVTQSSRYLVKRTGEKVFLECVQDMDHENMFWYRQDPGLGLRLIYFSYDVKMKEKGDIPEGYSVSREKKERFSLILESASTNQTSMYLCASSSSVYEQYFGPGTRLTVT.